This is a list of T cell receptor beta chains from one sample in a study of T cell responses to AZD1222 COVID-19 vaccine. The method was immunoSEQ multiplex PCR; TCRdb's version includes in-frame clones alone and lacks a portion of them. The data contain around 99,000 clones, approximately 91% of them seen just once; the ten biggest clones take up 9.5% to 15%. The input for sequencing was peripheral blood, taken on day 0 of MenACWY control vaccination. The source of these receptors is an adult in good health. Each CDR3 is given with its conserved first and last residue. The D gene is left open where the match is weak. Only some rows state a clone size, as once, few, many or a class for expanded clones.

>TRBJ2-1|.|.|TRBV28
TGTGCCAGCAGTCTAGGGAGTAATGAGCAGTTCTTC
CASSLGSNEQFF
>TRBJ1-1|.|.|TRBV5-4
TGTGCCAGCAGCTTGGGCGAGAACACTGAAGCTTTCTTT
CASSLGENTEAFF
>TRBJ1-1|.|.|TRBV11-3
TGTGCCAGCAGCTTAGGGGAATCTGAAGCTTTCTTT
CASSLGESEAFF
>TRBJ1-2|.|.|TRBV30
TGTGCCTGGAGTCCCCAGCGCGAAGGCTACACCTTC
CAWSPQREGYTF
>TRBJ1-2|TRBD1|once|TRBV19
TGTGCCAGTAGTTTCCAGGGGGCGCAGGACTATGGCTACACCTTC
CASSFQGAQDYGYTF
>TRBJ2-2|TRBD1|once|TRBV11-2
TGTGCCAGCAGCTTAGGGACAGGCTATAGAGTCGGGGAGCTGTTTTTT
CASSLGTGYRVGELFF
>TRBJ2-1|TRBD2|.|TRBV7-2
TGTGCCAGCAGCCAATATAGCGGGAGGGTAGGGAATGAGCAGTTCTTC
CASSQYSGRVGNEQFF
>TRBJ1-1|TRBD1|.|TRBV4-2
TGTGCCAGCAGCCGAGAGGGACAGCCAAACACTGAAGCTTTCTTT
CASSREGQPNTEAFF
>TRBJ1-5|.|.|TRBV30
TGTGCCTGGAGTGGGGGGAATCAGCCCCAGCATTTT
CAWSGGNQPQHF
>TRBJ1-1|TRBD1|.|TRBV29-1
TGCAGCGGGTCCCGGGACAGGAACACTGAAGCTTTCTTT
CSGSRDRNTEAFF
>TRBJ2-7|TRBD1|.|TRBV6-5
TGTGCCAGCAGGCTGAAAGGGACAGGGTCCTACGAGCAGTACTTC
CASRLKGTGSYEQYF
>TRBJ1-1|.|.|TRBV21-1
TGTGCCAGCAATCCGGACAGGGGAGCTTTCTTT
CASNPDRGAFF
>TRBJ1-4|.|once|TRBV6-5
TGTGCCAGCACCGACTTTTCAACTAATGAAAAACTGTTTTTT
CASTDFSTNEKLFF
>TRBJ2-4|TRBD1|.|TRBV18
TGTGCCAGCTCACCGGACAGGGACGGATTTGCCAAAAACATTCAGTACTTC
CASSPDRDGFAKNIQYF
>TRBJ2-2|.|.|TRBV3-1/TRBV3-2
TGTGCCAGCAGCCATCAGAACACCGGGGAGCTGTTTTTT
CASSHQNTGELFF
>TRBJ1-5|.|.|TRBV5-1
TGCGCCAGCAGCACAGGGTCCTCCCAGCCCCAGCATTTT
CASSTGSSQPQHF
>TRBJ2-2|TRBD1|.|TRBV5-1
TGCGCCAGCAGCTTGCGGACAGGATCCGGGGAGCTGTTTTTT
CASSLRTGSGELFF
>TRBJ1-1|.|once|TRBV6-1
TGTGCCAGTCAAGACACTGAAGCTTTCTTT
CASQDTEAFF
>TRBJ1-3|.|.|TRBV12-3/TRBV12-4
TGTGCCAGCAGCCCCGGGATGAGAAACACCATATATTTT
CASSPGMRNTIYF
>TRBJ1-5|.|.|TRBV12-3/TRBV12-4
TGTGCCAGCACCTTCGGGGGTCTGCCCCAGCATTTT
CASTFGGLPQHF
>TRBJ2-7|.|.|TRBV7-2
TGTGCCAGCAGCTTAGACAGGACCGCCTACTACGAGCAGTACTTC
CASSLDRTAYYEQYF
>TRBJ2-1|.|few|TRBV3-1/TRBV3-2
TGTGCCAGCAGCCAAGTTCAGGGGGGCGGTGAGCAGTTCTTC
CASSQVQGGGEQFF
>TRBJ2-1|TRBD2|.|TRBV5-1
TGCGCCAGCAGCTTGGTGGCGGGAGGGGGCAATGAGCAGTTCTTC
CASSLVAGGGNEQFF
>TRBJ1-1|.|.|TRBV11-2
TGTGCCAGCAGCATGATGAGGAACACTGAAGCTTTCTTT
CASSMMRNTEAFF
>TRBJ2-3|TRBD1|.|TRBV7-3
TGTGCCAGCAGCTTCCAATCCGGGACAGTACAGGGACGGGCCCAGTATTTT
CASSFQSGTVQGRAQYF
>TRBJ1-2|.|.|TRBV6-4
TGTGCCAGCAGTGACACAGGAGGGATTACGAAAGACTACACCTTC
CASSDTGGITKDYTF
>TRBJ2-3|.|.|TRBV3-1/TRBV3-2
TGTGCCTCTCAGACCGGGAGAGGTACAGATACGCAGTATTTT
CASQTGRGTDTQYF
>TRBJ2-1|.|.|TRBV11-2
TGTGCCAGCAGCTTAGGGAATGAGCAGTTCTTC
CASSLGNEQFF
>TRBJ2-1|TRBD2|.|TRBV24-1
TGTGCCACCAGTGATTTAACTAGCGGCCGGAGCTCCTACAATGAGCAGTTCTTC
CATSDLTSGRSSYNEQFF
>TRBJ2-5|.|.|TRBV28
TGTGCCAGCAGTTTAGGAGAGACCCAGTACTTC
CASSLGETQYF
>TRBJ2-1|.|.|TRBV7-2
TGTGCCAGCAGCCCGGGGTCCTCCTACAATGAGCAGTTCTTC
CASSPGSSYNEQFF
>TRBJ2-1|TRBD2|.|TRBV11-3
TGTGCCAGCAGCGACAGCAGGCGGGAGCGCCTTAGCTCCTACAATGAGCAGTTCTTC
CASSDSRRERLSSYNEQFF
>TRBJ2-7|.|.|TRBV11-2
TGTGCCAGCAGCTTAGTTAGGGGGACCTACGAGCAGTACTTC
CASSLVRGTYEQYF
>TRBJ2-1|TRBD2|.|TRBV4-1
TGCGCCAGCAGCCCATGGACTAGCGGGGACAATGAGCAGTTCTTC
CASSPWTSGDNEQFF
>TRBJ2-5|.|.|TRBV5-6
TGTGCCAGCAGCTTGGGACTACCGCAAGTCCAAGAGACCCAGTACTTC
CASSLGLPQVQETQYF
>TRBJ1-2|.|.|TRBV7-2
TGTGCCAGCAGCTTGACAGAGGACTATGGCTACACCTTC
CASSLTEDYGYTF
>TRBJ1-1|.|.|TRBV3-1/TRBV3-2
TGTGCCAGCAGCCAAGGTCGGGGAACCACTGAAGCTTTCTTT
CASSQGRGTTEAFF